This TCR beta chain was observed in a study of blood T cell repertoires in COVID-19. Study background: Material from acute and convalescent COVID-19 was sourced from the United States, Italy and Spain.

TCRdb keeps only in-frame clones here, not all; method: immunoSEQ multiplex PCR. This table holds hundreds of thousands of clones, approximately 80% found once. The CDR3 runs 15 residues. V was trimmed by 3 bases and J by 7 bases, leaving 16 bases between them. Germline V gives CDR1 KGHSY, CDR2 FQNENV. The chain carries TRBV16 and TRBJ1-5; D is perhaps TRBD1 (5 bases). The sequencing input was peripheral blood. The receptor's source is a woman aged 70-85 years with acute or convalescent COVID-19. In nucleotides, the CDR3 is TGTGCCAGCAGCCACTCGATTCGGGGGGACCAGCCCCAGCATTTT. It encodes CASSHSIRGDQPQHF. Complete variable domain (other parts from reference TRBV16 and TRBJ1-5): GEEVAQTPKHLVRGEGQKAKLYCAPIKGHSYVFWYQQVLKNEFKFLISFQNENVFDETGMPKERFSAKCLPNSPCSLEIQATKLEDSAVYFCASSHSIRGDQPQHFGDGTRLSIL.